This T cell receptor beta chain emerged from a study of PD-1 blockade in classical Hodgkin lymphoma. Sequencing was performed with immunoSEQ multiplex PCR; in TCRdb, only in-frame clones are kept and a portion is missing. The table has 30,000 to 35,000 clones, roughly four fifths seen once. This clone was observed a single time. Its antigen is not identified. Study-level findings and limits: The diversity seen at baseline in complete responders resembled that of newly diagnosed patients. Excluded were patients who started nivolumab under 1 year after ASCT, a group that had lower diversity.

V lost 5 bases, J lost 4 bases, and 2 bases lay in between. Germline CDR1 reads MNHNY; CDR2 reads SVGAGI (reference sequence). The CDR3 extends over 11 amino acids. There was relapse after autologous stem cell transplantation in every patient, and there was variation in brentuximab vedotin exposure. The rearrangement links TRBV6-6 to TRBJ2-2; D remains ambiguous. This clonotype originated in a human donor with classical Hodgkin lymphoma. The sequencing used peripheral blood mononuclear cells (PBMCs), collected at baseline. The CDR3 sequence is CASSTTGELFF. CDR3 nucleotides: TGTGCCAGCAGTACCACCGGGGAGCTGTTTTTT.